This T cell receptor beta chain was observed in a study of CD8 T cells in Susac syndrome. Random-hexamer reverse transcription was applied to roughly 0.5 to 1 ug RNA. TCRdb used MiXCR to reprocess the immunoSEQ multiplex PCR reads, holding one entry per CDR3 protein. The data hold 150,000 to 200,000 distinct CDR3 sequences, with around 90% observed a single time. Sample: CD4+ T cells from PBMCs. The clonotype comes from a human donor in good health.

DNA for the CDR3: TGTGCCAGCAGCTCGGGGGTAGCGGGCATTCAGTACTTC. Encoded protein: CASSSGVAGIQYF. J is TRBJ2-4 and V is TRBV3-1, with 7 bases that match TRBD2. The CDR3 covers 13 residues. Trimming at V came to 5 bases and at J to 9 bases, leaving 7 bases not matched to a gene. CDR1 is LGHDT, CDR2 YNNKEL, per germline (reference sequence).